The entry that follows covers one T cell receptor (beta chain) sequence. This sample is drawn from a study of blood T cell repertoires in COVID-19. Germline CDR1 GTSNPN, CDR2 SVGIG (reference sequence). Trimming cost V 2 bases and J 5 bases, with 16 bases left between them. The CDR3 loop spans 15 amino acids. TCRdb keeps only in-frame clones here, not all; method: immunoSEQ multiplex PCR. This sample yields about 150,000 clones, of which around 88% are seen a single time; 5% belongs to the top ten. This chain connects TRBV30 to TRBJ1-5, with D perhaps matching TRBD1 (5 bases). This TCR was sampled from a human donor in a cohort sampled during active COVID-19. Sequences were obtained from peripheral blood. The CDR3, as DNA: TGTGCCTGGAGTCGCCGGGGGGTCGGAGATCAGCCCCAGCATTTT. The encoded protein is CAWSRRGVGDQPQHF.